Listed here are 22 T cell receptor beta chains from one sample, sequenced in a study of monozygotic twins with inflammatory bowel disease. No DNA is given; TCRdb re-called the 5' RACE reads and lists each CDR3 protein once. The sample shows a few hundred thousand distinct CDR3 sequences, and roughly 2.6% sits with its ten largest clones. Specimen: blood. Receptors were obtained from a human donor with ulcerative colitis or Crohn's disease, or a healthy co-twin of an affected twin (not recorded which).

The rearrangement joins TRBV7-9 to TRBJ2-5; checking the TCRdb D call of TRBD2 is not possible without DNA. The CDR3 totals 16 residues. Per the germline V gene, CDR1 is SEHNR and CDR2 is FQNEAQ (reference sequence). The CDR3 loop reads CASSTWTSYIKETQYF.

CDR3 protein: CASSLTGLPNTEAFF. The chain uses TRBV9 and TRBJ1-1; TCRdb reports TRBD1, a call that lacks DNA to check it against. Germline V gene data show CDR1 as SGDLS and CDR2 as YYNGEE. The CDR3 sequence is 15 residues long.

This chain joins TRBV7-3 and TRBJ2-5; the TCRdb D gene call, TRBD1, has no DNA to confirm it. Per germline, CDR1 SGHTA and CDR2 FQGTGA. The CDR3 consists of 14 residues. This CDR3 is CASSLTGTGETQYF. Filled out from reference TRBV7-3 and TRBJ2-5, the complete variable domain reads GAGVSQTPSNKVTEKGKYVELRCDPISGHTALYWYRQSLGQGPEFLIYFQGTGAADDSGLPNDRFFAVRPEGSVSTLKIQRTERGDSAVYLCASSLTGTGETQYFGPGTRLLVL.

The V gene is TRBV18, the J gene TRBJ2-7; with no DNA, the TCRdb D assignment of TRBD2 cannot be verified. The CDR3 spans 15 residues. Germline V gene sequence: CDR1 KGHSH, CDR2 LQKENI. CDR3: CASSPQPSPPSEQYF.

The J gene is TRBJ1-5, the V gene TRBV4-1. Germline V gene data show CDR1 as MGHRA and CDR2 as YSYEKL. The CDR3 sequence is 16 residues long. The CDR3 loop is CASSLDTSFGNQPQHF.

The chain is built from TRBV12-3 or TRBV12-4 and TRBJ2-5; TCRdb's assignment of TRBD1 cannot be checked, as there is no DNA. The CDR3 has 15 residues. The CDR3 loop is CASSLAFRDGETQYF.

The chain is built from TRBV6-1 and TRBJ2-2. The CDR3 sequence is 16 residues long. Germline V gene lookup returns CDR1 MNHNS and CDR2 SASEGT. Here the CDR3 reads CASISFAAEQPGELFF.

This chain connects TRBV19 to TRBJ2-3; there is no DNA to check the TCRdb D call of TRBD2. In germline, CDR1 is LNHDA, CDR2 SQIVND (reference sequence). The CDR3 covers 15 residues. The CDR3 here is CASRTGTRTTDTQYF. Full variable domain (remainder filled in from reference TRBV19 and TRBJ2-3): DGGITQSPKYLFRKEGQNVTLSCEQNLNHDAMYWYRQDPGQGLRLIYYSQIVNDFQKGDIAEGYSVSREKKESFPLTVTSAQKNPTAFYLCASRTGTRTTDTQYFGPGTRLTVL.

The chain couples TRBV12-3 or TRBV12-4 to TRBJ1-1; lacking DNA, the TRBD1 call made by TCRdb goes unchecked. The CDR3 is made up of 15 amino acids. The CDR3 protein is CASSSARTGDTEAFF.

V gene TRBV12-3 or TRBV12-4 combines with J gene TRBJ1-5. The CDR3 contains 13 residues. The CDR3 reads CASPKPYNQPQHF.

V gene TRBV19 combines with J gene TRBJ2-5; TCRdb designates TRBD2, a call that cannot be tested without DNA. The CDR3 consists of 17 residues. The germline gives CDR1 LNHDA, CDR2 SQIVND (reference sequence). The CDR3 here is CASSILSGGTKQETQYF.

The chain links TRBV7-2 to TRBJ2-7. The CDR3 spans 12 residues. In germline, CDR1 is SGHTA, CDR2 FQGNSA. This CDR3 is CASSSDHYEQYF.

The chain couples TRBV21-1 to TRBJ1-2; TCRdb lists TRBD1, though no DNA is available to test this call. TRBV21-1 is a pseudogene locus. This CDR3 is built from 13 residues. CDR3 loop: CASMPQGWYGYTF.

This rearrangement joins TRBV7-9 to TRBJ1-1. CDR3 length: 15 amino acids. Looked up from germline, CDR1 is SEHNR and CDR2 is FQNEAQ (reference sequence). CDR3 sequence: CASSQKGHSTTEAFF. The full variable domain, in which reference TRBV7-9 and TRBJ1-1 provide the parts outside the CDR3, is DTGVSQNPRHKITKRGQNVTFRCDPISEHNRLYWYRQTLGQGPEFLTYFQNEAQLEKSRLLSDRFSAERPKGSFSTLEIQRTEQGDSAMYLCASSQKGHSTTEAFFGQGTRLTVV.

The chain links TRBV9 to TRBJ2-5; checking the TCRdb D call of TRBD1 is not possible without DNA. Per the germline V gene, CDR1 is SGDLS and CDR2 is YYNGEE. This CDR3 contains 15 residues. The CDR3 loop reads CASSVLDRVPETQYF.

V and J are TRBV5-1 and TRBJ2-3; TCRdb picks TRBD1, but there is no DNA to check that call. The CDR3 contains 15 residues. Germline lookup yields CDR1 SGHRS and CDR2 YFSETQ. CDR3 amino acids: CASSLIGQGADTQYF.

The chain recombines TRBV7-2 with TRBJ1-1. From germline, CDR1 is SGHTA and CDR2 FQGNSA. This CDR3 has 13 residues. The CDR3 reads CASSLVIVTEAFF. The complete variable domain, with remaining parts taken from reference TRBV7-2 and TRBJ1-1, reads GAGVSQSPSNKVTEKGKDVELRCDPISGHTALYWYRQSLGQGLEFLIYFQGNSAPDKSGLPSDRFSAERTGGSVSTLTIQRTQQEDSAVYLCASSLVIVTEAFFGQGTRLTVV.

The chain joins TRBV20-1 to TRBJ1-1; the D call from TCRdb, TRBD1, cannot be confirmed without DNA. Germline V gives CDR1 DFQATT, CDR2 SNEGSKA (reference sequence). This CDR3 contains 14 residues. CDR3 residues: CSALPGRMNTEAFF.

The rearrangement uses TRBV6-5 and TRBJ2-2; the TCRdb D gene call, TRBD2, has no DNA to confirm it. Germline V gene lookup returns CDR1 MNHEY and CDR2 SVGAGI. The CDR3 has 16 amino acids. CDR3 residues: CASSYRRGGRGGELFF.

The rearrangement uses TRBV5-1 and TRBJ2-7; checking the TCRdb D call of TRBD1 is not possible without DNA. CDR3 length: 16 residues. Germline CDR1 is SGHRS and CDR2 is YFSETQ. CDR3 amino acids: CASSTGDRGRVYEQYF.

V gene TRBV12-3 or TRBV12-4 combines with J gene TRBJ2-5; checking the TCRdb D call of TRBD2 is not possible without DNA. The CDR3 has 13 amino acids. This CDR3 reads CAIGVAGKETQYF.

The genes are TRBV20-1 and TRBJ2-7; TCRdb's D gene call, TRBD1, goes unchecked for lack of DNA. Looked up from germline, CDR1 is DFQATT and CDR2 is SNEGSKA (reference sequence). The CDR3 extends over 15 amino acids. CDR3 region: CSARDPTGGLHEQYF.